The 30 T cell receptor beta chains below come from one sample, sequenced in a study of CD8 T cells in ankylosing spondylitis. One entry per CDR3 protein, called by TCRdb with MiXCR from the 5' RACE reads. The sample holds some 30,000 distinct CDR3 sequences, over 12% seen once. Sequenced material: blood. These receptors originate from a male donor with ankylosing spondylitis or in good health (not recorded which).

This chain uses TRBV4-3 with TRBJ1-4; a weak D match, TRBD1 (6 bases). This CDR3 has 16 residues. CDR1 and CDR2 (germline): LGHNA, YSLEER. Trimming removed 0 bases at V and 7 bases at J, with 15 bases between. CDR3 nucleotide sequence: TGCGCCAGCAGCCAAGATTTCGGTCAGGGGAGTGAAAAACTGTTTTTT. Translating gives CASSQDFGQGSEKLFF.

The chain combines TRBV25-1 with TRBJ1-4; D not resolved. The V gene lost 5 bases and the J gene lost 7 bases, with 5 bases spanning the gap. Germline CDR1 reads MGHDK; CDR2 reads SYGVNS. The CDR3 runs 11 residues. The CDR3 here is CASSSGEKLFF. In DNA form, the CDR3 reads TGTGCCAGCAGTTCAGGTGAAAAACTGTTTTTT.

The CDR3 DNA follows: TGCGCCAGCAGCTTGGAAGTGGGGGGGTACAATGAGCAGTTCTTC. Translation gives CASSLEVGGYNEQFF. This chain links TRBV5-1 with TRBJ2-1; TRBD2 aligns across 7 bases. Germline CDR1 is SGHRS and CDR2 is YFSETQ. The CDR3 contains 15 residues. J lost 4 bases, V lost 0 bases, and 4 bases had no gene match.

This clonotype was seen only a few times. The rearrangement joins TRBV7-9 to TRBJ1-3; D gene unclear. CDR1 and CDR2 from the germline V gene are SEHNR and FQNEAQ (reference sequence). The V gene lost 2 bases and the J gene lost 0 bases, with 11 bases spanning the gap. This CDR3 contains 16 residues. The CDR3 here is CASSLSVGASGNTIYF. The CDR3 DNA reads as TGTGCCAGCAGCTTAAGTGTGGGAGCCTCTGGAAACACCATATATTTT.

This clonotype was recorded a few times. The rearrangement links TRBV7-2 to TRBJ2-7; a weak D match, TRBD2 (5 bases). CDR3 length: 13 residues. V was clipped by 3 bases and J by 4 bases, with 10 bases between them. The germline V gene has CDR1 SGHTA and CDR2 FQGNSA. The CDR3 DNA sequence: TGTGCCAGCAGCTTGAGGGTTGGATACGAGCAGTACGTC. Its translation: CASSLRVGYEQYV.

In regard to this clonotype: Germline is not matched at one junction end, which may reflect a read error. This chain joins TRBV28 and TRBJ2-7; TRBD2 agrees at 10 bases. CDR1 and CDR2 from the germline V gene are MDHEN and SYDVKM. The CDR3 has 15 amino acids. The CDR3 region has the DNA TGTGCCAGCAGTTATCTTAGCGGGAGGCCCTACGAGCAGCACTTC. It encodes CASSYLSGRPYEQHF. Full variable domain (outside the CDR3, taken from reference TRBV28 and TRBJ2-7): DVKVTQSSRYLVKRTGEKVFLECVQDMDHENMFWYRQDPGLGLRLIYFSYDVKMKEKGDIPEGYSVSREKKERFSLILESASTNQTSMYLCASSYLSGRPYEQHFGPGTRLTVT.

There are a few counts of this clonotype. The V call is TRBV10-3, the J call TRBJ2-7; the D gene could be TRBD1 or TRBD2 (6 bases each). Germline lookup yields CDR1 ENHRY and CDR2 SYGVKD. Between the trimmed V and J ends, which lost 10 bases and 3 bases, there was a span of 13 bases. CDR3 length: 12 residues. For the CDR3, the DNA is TGTGCCACCAAGGGGGGTGGCTACGAGCAGTACGTC. Translated, it gives CATKGGGYEQYV.

This clonotype showed up just a few times. The chain has TRBV7-9 and TRBJ2-3, with D uncertain. Germline loops: CDR1 SEHNR, CDR2 FQNEAQ (reference sequence). V was cut by 7 bases and J by 6 bases, with 11 bases left in between. The CDR3 contains 12 residues. The CDR3 nucleotides are TGTGCCAGCAATCCAGGACGGGATACGCAGTATTTT. This sequence encodes CASNPGRDTQYF.

The rearrangement uses TRBV30 and TRBJ1-1, with TRBD1 identical over 8 bases. The CDR3 covers 16 residues. Trimming at V came to 3 bases and at J to 1 base, leaving 10 bases not matched to a gene. Germline V gene lookup returns CDR1 GTSNPN and CDR2 SVGIG (reference sequence). The CDR3 here is CAWRDSPGTGNTEAFF. The CDR3 DNA is TGTGCCTGGAGAGATAGTCCCGGGACAGGGAACACTGAAGCTTTCTTT.

This chain uses TRBV12-3 or TRBV12-4 with TRBJ2-1; TRBD2 agrees at 7 bases. This CDR3 has 12 residues. Unmatched junction bases numbered 0, after V lost 1 base and J lost 9 bases. CDR3 region: CASSLGGGEQFF. The CDR3 DNA reads TGTGCCAGCAGTTTAGGGGGGGGTGAGCAGTTCTTC.

This clonotype was counted between two and nine times. CDR3 amino acids: CASSLWDKNTGELFF. The DNA of the CDR3 is TGTGCCAGCAGTTTGTGGGACAAGAACACCGGGGAGCTGTTTTTT. The genes are TRBV27 and TRBJ2-2; D may be TRBD1 (6 bases). Germline-derived CDR1 and CDR2 are MNHEY and SMNVEV (reference sequence). This CDR3 is 15 amino acids long. Trimming took off 3 bases at V and 1 base at J, with 9 bases between the two ends.

This clonotype has more than one count but fewer than ten. This rearrangement joins TRBV4-2 to TRBJ2-1; 7 bases match TRBD1. The CDR3 covers 15 residues. V dropped 3 bases and J dropped 5; count of bases not matched to a gene: 7. Germline V gene lookup returns CDR1 LGHNA and CDR2 YNFKEQ. CDR3 coding DNA: TGTGCCAGCAGCCATGGGCAGGGGGAAGACAATGAGCAGTTCTTC. This codes for CASSHGQGEDNEQFF.

A few counts support this clonotype. J is TRBJ1-4 and V is TRBV5-1; 8 positions match TRBD1. Germline loops: CDR1 SGHRS, CDR2 YFSETQ. Trimming at V came to 0 bases and at J to 5 bases, leaving 6 bases not matched to a gene. The CDR3 loop spans 16 amino acids. The CDR3 here is CASSLDRQGFNEKLFF. CDR3 in DNA: TGCGCCAGCAGCTTGGATCGACAGGGGTTCAATGAAAAACTGTTTTTT.

This chain connects TRBV12-3 or TRBV12-4 to TRBJ2-7; 9 bases are shared with TRBD1. The J segment lost 6 bases and the V segment lost 6 bases, leaving 9 bases of the junction unmatched. The CDR3 sequence is 14 residues long. The CDR3 DNA sequence: TGTGCCAGCAGCGTCGGACAGGGGACCCTCGAGCAGTACTTC. Encoded protein: CASSVGQGTLEQYF.

There are a few counts of this clonotype. V is TRBV12-3 or TRBV12-4 and J is TRBJ1-5; D remains unclear. Trimming removed 2 bases from V and 2 bases from J, with 10 bases in between. The CDR3 totals 15 residues. CDR3 bases: TGTGCCAGCAGTTTAAGGCAGGCAGGCAATCAGCCCCAGCATTTT. Translated: CASSLRQAGNQPQHF.

This clonotype has just a few counts. The V gene is TRBV6-2 or TRBV6-3, the J gene TRBJ2-2, with TRBD2 as a possible D gene (5 bases). CDR1 is MNHEY and CDR2 is SVGEGT in the germline V gene. This CDR3 is built from 15 residues. Trimming shortened V by 4 bases and J by 6 bases, and 15 bases separated the two germline ends. The CDR3 DNA reads as TGTGCCAGCAGTTCCGGGATAAACGGGGCCGGGGAGCTGTTTTTT. Amino acids: CASSSGINGAGELFF.

Only a few counts were recorded for this clonotype. This chain connects TRBV5-1 to TRBJ1-1; a possible D gene is TRBD1 (5 bases). Per the germline V gene, CDR1 is SGHRS and CDR2 is YFSETQ. V was pared by 4 bases and J by 4 bases, with 14 bases between. CDR3 length: 14 amino acids. CDR3 sequence (DNA): TGCGCCAGCAGCGCAGGACAAGGGATCACTGAAGCTTTCTTT. Its protein product is CASSAGQGITEAFF.

V and J are TRBV6-6 and TRBJ1-1, with 7 bases matching TRBD1. J was trimmed by 4 bases and V by 5 bases; bases with no gene match: 19. The CDR3 contains 18 residues. The V gene's germline CDR1 is MNHNY and CDR2 SVGAGI (reference sequence). Here the CDR3 reads CASSGLKGTVKGSTEAFF. Here the CDR3 DNA reads TGTGCCAGCAGTGGTTTGAAAGGGACAGTTAAAGGGAGCACTGAAGCTTTCTTT.

J is TRBJ1-2 and V is TRBV12-3 or TRBV12-4; no reliable D call. The germline V and J ends were trimmed by 3 bases and 8 bases, with 13 bases remaining between them. This CDR3 is built from 13 residues. The CDR3 nucleotides are TGTGCCAGCAGTTTTAATCGCCTTGGGGGCTACACCTTC. Its protein product is CASSFNRLGGYTF.

This clonotype was detected many times. The rearrangement uses TRBV5-1 and TRBJ2-3; D gene unclear. CDR3 length: 12 residues. Trimming left V 4 bases short and J 3 bases short, with 6 bases between. Germline CDR1 and CDR2: SGHRS and YFSETQ. The chain's CDR3 is CASSLETDTQYF. CDR3 bases: TGCGCCAGCAGCCTAGAGACAGATACGCAGTATTTT. Complete variable domain (other parts from reference TRBV5-1 and TRBJ2-3): KAGVTQTPRYLIKTRGQQVTLSCSPISGHRSVSWYQQTPGQGLQFLFEYFSETQRNKGNFPGRFSGRQFSNSRSEMNVSTLELGDSALYLCASSLETDTQYFGPGTRLTVL.

This clonotype was seen a handful of times. The rearrangement joins TRBV4-1 to TRBJ1-5, with D maybe TRBD1 (5 bases). The CDR3 covers 17 residues. Germline CDR1 and CDR2: MGHRA and YSYEKL. V lost 0 bases, J lost 1 base, and 13 bases lay in between. The CDR3 DNA reads TGCGCCAGCAGCCAAGATGTTCCAGGGAACAGCAATCAGCCCCAGCATTTT. This codes for CASSQDVPGNSNQPQHF.

This clonotype was picked up a small number of times. The V gene is TRBV12-3 or TRBV12-4, the J gene TRBJ2-1; D not certain. With 3 bases removed from V and 10 bases from J, the gap between germline ends came to 7 bases. This CDR3 has 11 amino acids. DNA for the CDR3: TGTGCCAGCAGTTTGATCCAGGAGCAGTTCTTC. Its protein is CASSLIQEQFF.

This clonotype came up a few times. The chain uses TRBV29-1 and TRBJ2-6; D assignment may be TRBD1 or TRBD2 (6 bases each). There are 15 residues in the CDR3. CDR1 is SQVTM and CDR2 is ANQGSEA in the germline V gene. V shed 1 base and J shed 3 bases, with 10 bases lying between them. The CDR3 here is CSVEGGAYGANVLTF. CDR3 sequence (DNA): TGCAGCGTTGAAGGGGGGGCTTATGGGGCCAACGTCCTGACTTTC. The full variable domain, rest sourced from reference TRBV29-1 and TRBJ2-6, is SAVISQKPSRDICQRGTSLTIQCQVDSQVTMMFWYRQQPGQSLTLIATANQGSEATYESGFVIDKFPISRPNLTFSTLTVSNMSPEDSSIYLCSVEGGAYGANVLTFGAGSRLTVL.

This clonotype was observed a few times. The V gene is TRBV12-3 or TRBV12-4, the J gene TRBJ2-2; D may be TRBD1 (5 bases). Trimming stripped 1 base from V and 6 bases from J, with 6 bases between. This CDR3 has 13 amino acids. The CDR3 nucleotides are TGTGCCAGCAGTTTAGAGGGGTCCGGGGAGCTGTTTTTT. Amino acids: CASSLEGSGELFF.

The chain couples TRBV4-3 to TRBJ2-2; a weak D match, TRBD1 (6 bases). The V gene's germline CDR1 is LGHNA and CDR2 YSLEER. The CDR3 runs to 15 residues. Trimming removed 5 bases from V and 4 bases from J, with 14 bases in between. The CDR3, as DNA: TGCGCCAGCAGCATCCGGGACACTCCCACCGGGGAGCTGTTTTTT. Encoded protein: CASSIRDTPTGELFF.

This chain links TRBV29-1 with TRBJ1-1; possibly TRBD1 for D (5 bases). Per germline, CDR1 SQVTM and CDR2 ANQGSEA. The CDR3 loop spans 13 amino acids. Trimming pared 7 bases from V and 1 base from J, leaving 13 bases between. The CDR3 coding sequence is TGCAGCGCCGCCAGGGTAAGGAACACTGAAGCTTTCTTT. Its translation is CSAARVRNTEAFF.

This clonotype has only a few counts. The rearrangement joins TRBV7-6 to TRBJ1-5; the D is unclear. CDR3 size: 15 residues. The germline CDR1 and CDR2 sequences are SGHVS and FNYEAQ. V lost 4 bases and J lost 7, with 17 bases in between. The CDR3 loop is CASSSGTRSEQPQHF. The DNA of the CDR3 is TGTGCCAGCAGCTCAGGCACAAGGAGCGAGCAGCCCCAGCATTTT.

This clonotype was seen only a few times. The chain recombines TRBV11-2 with TRBJ2-7, with D perhaps matching TRBD2 (6 bases). The CDR3 loop spans 14 amino acids. Germline values: CDR1 SGHAT, CDR2 FQNNGV. V lost 4 bases to trimming and J lost 2 bases, with 12 bases between them. CDR3 bases: TGTGCCAGCAGCTACCGGGACTCAACCTACGAGCAGTACTTC. Protein product: CASSYRDSTYEQYF.

The rearrangement joins TRBV6-2 or TRBV6-3 to TRBJ2-7; D gene unclear. The V gene lost 8 bases and the J gene lost 4 bases, with 6 bases spanning the gap. Germline V lookup: CDR1 MNHEY, CDR2 SVGEGT. The CDR3 consists of 10 residues. CDR3 residues: CASGRYEQYV. The CDR3 DNA follows: TGTGCCAGCGGGCGATACGAGCAGTACGTC.

The chain recombines TRBV29-1 with TRBJ2-3; D unclear. Germline loops: CDR1 SQVTM, CDR2 ANQGSEA. The CDR3 is made up of 13 amino acids. Trimming removed 6 bases at V and 2 bases at J, with 12 bases between. In nucleotides, the CDR3 is TGCAGCGTCCAATTACGAATCACAGATACGCAGTATTTT. Encoded protein: CSVQLRITDTQYF.